This T cell receptor beta chain was captured by sequencing in a study of T cells in Graves' hyperthyroidism and ophthalmopathy. Study conclusions and caveats: Blood shared most expanded thyroid clonotypes above 0.001.

TCR beta CDR3 regions were amplified from RNA. Primed by the HTBI set, a first-round RT-PCR was run on the TCR CDR3. TCRdb itself ran the multiplex PCR reads through MiXCR, one entry per CDR3 protein. The repertoire has hundreds of thousands of distinct CDR3 sequences, approximately 15% of them found once; the top ten carry roughly a tenth. The length of the CDR3 is 16 residues. The V and J ends lost 0 bases and 5 bases respectively, with 15 bases between them. Germline CDR1 MNHEY, CDR2 SVGAGI. This clonotype was counted many times. The antigen is undetermined. The sequence was obtained from a young woman with Graves' hyperthyroidism. The chain couples TRBV6-5 to TRBJ2-3, with D perhaps assigned TRBD1 or TRBD2 (5 bases each). Sequenced sample: blood. CDR3 amino acids: CASSYSGVNLGDTQYF. In DNA form, the CDR3 reads TGTGCCAGCAGTTACTCGGGGGTCAATCTGGGAGATACGCAGTATTTT.